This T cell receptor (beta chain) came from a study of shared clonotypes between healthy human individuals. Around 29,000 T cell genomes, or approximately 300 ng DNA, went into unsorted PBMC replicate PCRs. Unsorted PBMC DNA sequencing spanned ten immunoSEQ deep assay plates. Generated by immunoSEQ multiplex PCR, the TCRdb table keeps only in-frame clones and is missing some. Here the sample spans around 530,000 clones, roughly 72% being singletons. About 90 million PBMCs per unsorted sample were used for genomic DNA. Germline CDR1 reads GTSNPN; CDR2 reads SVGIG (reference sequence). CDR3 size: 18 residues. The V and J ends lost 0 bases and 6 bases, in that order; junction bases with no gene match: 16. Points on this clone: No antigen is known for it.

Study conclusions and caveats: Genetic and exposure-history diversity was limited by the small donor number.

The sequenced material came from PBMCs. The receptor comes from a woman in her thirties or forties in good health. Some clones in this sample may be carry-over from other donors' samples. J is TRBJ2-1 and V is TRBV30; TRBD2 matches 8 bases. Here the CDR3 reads CAWSVMRKTGTRFNEQFF. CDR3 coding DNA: TGTGCCTGGAGTGTAATGAGGAAAACCGGGACTAGATTCAATGAGCAGTTCTTC.